The table lists the clone carrying this TCR beta chain with a few counts. Its antigen is not known. Germline V lookup: CDR1 SGHRS, CDR2 YFSETQ. The length of the CDR3 is 16 residues. The trim removed 6 bases at V and 6 bases at J, leaving 12 bases unmatched. These data come from a study of identifying expanded T cells in peripheral blood. Study-level results: Approximately 1.2 clones differed between technical replicates, versus approximately 17 and 20 over time.

Sequenced by immunoSEQ multiplex PCR; TCRdb stores in-frame clones only, minus some. The data contain approximately 110,000 clones, about nine tenths of them seen just once; the ten biggest clones take up 8% to 9%. The chain is built from TRBV5-1 and TRBJ2-2, with TRBD1 matching over 9 bases. The sequence was obtained from a person between 18 and 75 years old in good health. The sample consisted of blood. CDR3 DNA sequence: TGCGCCAGCATCCCTGGGGGCGACAGGGGGGCCGGGGAGCTGTTTTTT. It translates to CASIPGGDRGAGELFF. Full variable domain (rest looked up from reference TRBV5-1 and TRBJ2-2): KAGVTQTPRYLIKTRGQQVTLSCSPISGHRSVSWYQQTPGQGLQFLFEYFSETQRNKGNFPGRFSGRQFSNSRSEMNVSTLELGDSALYLCASIPGGDRGAGELFFGEGSRLTVL.